This is a list of T cell receptor beta chains from one sample in a study of blood T cell repertoires in COVID-19. Clones were read by immunoSEQ multiplex PCR, and TCRdb kept only the in-frame ones, dropping some. The sample shows more than 200,000 clones, around 88% of them seen only once. Sequenced input: peripheral blood. The receptor source for this set is a man aged 80 or over with acute or convalescent COVID-19. CDR3s include the opening cysteine and the closing phenylalanine or tryptophan. Each record gives: J gene, V gene, CDR3 length, clone size, CDR3 protein. For some rows the clone size is stated as once, few or many, or as a class when expanded; others skip it.

j_call: TRBJ1-2; v_call: TRBV24-1; cdr3_length: 14; clone_size: -; cdr3_aa: CATSDLDRNYGYTF
j_call: TRBJ2-1; v_call: TRBV24-1; cdr3_length: 13; clone_size: few; cdr3_aa: CATSDVEALGQFF
j_call: TRBJ2-2; v_call: TRBV19; cdr3_length: 14; clone_size: -; cdr3_aa: CASSPQAYTGELFF
j_call: TRBJ1-3; v_call: TRBV4-1; cdr3_length: 17; clone_size: -; cdr3_aa: CASSQDNRATSGNTIYF
j_call: TRBJ1-5; v_call: TRBV19; cdr3_length: 14; clone_size: -; cdr3_aa: CASSIGTGYQPQHF
j_call: TRBJ2-1; v_call: TRBV7-9; cdr3_length: 14; clone_size: -; cdr3_aa: CASSLRTSGGLLFF
j_call: TRBJ2-3; v_call: TRBV4-3; cdr3_length: 17; clone_size: -; cdr3_aa: CASSQISTSGGLDTQYF
j_call: TRBJ1-4; v_call: TRBV7-2; cdr3_length: 14; clone_size: -; cdr3_aa: CASSFQGGNEKLFF
j_call: TRBJ1-5; v_call: TRBV4-1; cdr3_length: 15; clone_size: -; cdr3_aa: CASSQGFRGNQPQHF
j_call: TRBJ2-7; v_call: TRBV6-6; cdr3_length: 15; clone_size: -; cdr3_aa: CASTLSGRSSYEQYF
j_call: TRBJ1-2; v_call: TRBV5-6; cdr3_length: 12; clone_size: -; cdr3_aa: CASRRANYGYTF
j_call: TRBJ1-2; v_call: TRBV4-3; cdr3_length: 15; clone_size: -; cdr3_aa: CASSPFTGSSYGYTF
j_call: TRBJ2-7; v_call: TRBV19; cdr3_length: 15; clone_size: once; cdr3_aa: CASSIDRQDPYEQYF
j_call: TRBJ2-7; v_call: TRBV7-2; cdr3_length: 16; clone_size: once; cdr3_aa: CASSPRGSGGPYEQYF
j_call: TRBJ2-1; v_call: TRBV4-2; cdr3_length: 12; clone_size: -; cdr3_aa: CASSTTQGEQFF
j_call: TRBJ2-7; v_call: TRBV19; cdr3_length: 13; clone_size: -; cdr3_aa: CASSIRDNYEQYF
j_call: TRBJ1-1; v_call: TRBV5-5; cdr3_length: 13; clone_size: -; cdr3_aa: CASSLVSDTEAFF
j_call: TRBJ2-5; v_call: TRBV3-1/TRBV3-2; cdr3_length: 16; clone_size: -; cdr3_aa: CASSQDRREGKETQYF
j_call: TRBJ1-2; v_call: TRBV12-3/TRBV12-4; cdr3_length: 13; clone_size: -; cdr3_aa: CASSLRPAGGYTF
j_call: TRBJ2-1; v_call: TRBV5-1; cdr3_length: 15; clone_size: once; cdr3_aa: CASSILAGLVNEQFF
j_call: TRBJ1-2; v_call: TRBV29-1; cdr3_length: 13; clone_size: -; cdr3_aa: CSVWDRVGYGYTF
j_call: TRBJ2-3; v_call: TRBV25-1; cdr3_length: 15; clone_size: few; cdr3_aa: CASRRTSGYTDTQYF
j_call: TRBJ2-3; v_call: TRBV27; cdr3_length: 16; clone_size: once; cdr3_aa: CASSLGPQGSTDTQYF
j_call: TRBJ1-4; v_call: TRBV5-4; cdr3_length: 15; clone_size: -; cdr3_aa: CASSLGHNQNEKLFF
j_call: TRBJ2-3; v_call: TRBV6-2/TRBV6-3; cdr3_length: 17; clone_size: -; cdr3_aa: CASSPRSLREWADTQYF
j_call: TRBJ2-7; v_call: TRBV5-6; cdr3_length: 13; clone_size: -; cdr3_aa: CASSLDGPYEQYF
j_call: TRBJ1-1; v_call: TRBV19; cdr3_length: 14; clone_size: once; cdr3_aa: CASSIDPARAEAFF
j_call: TRBJ2-1; v_call: TRBV6-5; cdr3_length: 13; clone_size: -; cdr3_aa: CASRRLANNEQFF
j_call: TRBJ2-5; v_call: TRBV25-1; cdr3_length: 13; clone_size: once; cdr3_aa: CASRSTGAETQYF
j_call: TRBJ2-2; v_call: TRBV12-3/TRBV12-4; cdr3_length: 12; clone_size: -; cdr3_aa: CATAGGTGELFF
j_call: TRBJ1-5; v_call: TRBV11-2; cdr3_length: 15; clone_size: -; cdr3_aa: CASSLNRGGNQPQHF
j_call: TRBJ1-2; v_call: TRBV28; cdr3_length: 13; clone_size: -; cdr3_aa: CASTTATGYDYTF
j_call: TRBJ1-1; v_call: TRBV11-2; cdr3_length: 13; clone_size: -; cdr3_aa: CASSLGSGTEAFF
j_call: TRBJ2-7; v_call: TRBV28; cdr3_length: 15; clone_size: -; cdr3_aa: CASSLVGGGAYEQYF
j_call: TRBJ1-5; v_call: TRBV7-2; cdr3_length: 15; clone_size: -; cdr3_aa: CASSLGTGINQPQHF
j_call: TRBJ1-5; v_call: TRBV7-2; cdr3_length: 14; clone_size: -; cdr3_aa: CASSPGGGNQPQHF
j_call: TRBJ2-1; v_call: TRBV9; cdr3_length: 13; clone_size: -; cdr3_aa: CASSETGAGEQFF
j_call: TRBJ1-2; v_call: TRBV3-1/TRBV3-2; cdr3_length: 13; clone_size: -; cdr3_aa: CATLDQRAYGYTF
j_call: TRBJ2-1; v_call: TRBV19; cdr3_length: 14; clone_size: -; cdr3_aa: CASNPTGVYNEQFF
j_call: TRBJ1-5; v_call: TRBV27; cdr3_length: 15; clone_size: -; cdr3_aa: CASHWTGRPNQPQHF
j_call: TRBJ2-2; v_call: TRBV12-3/TRBV12-4; cdr3_length: 13; clone_size: -; cdr3_aa: CASSLNLPGELFF
j_call: TRBJ2-3; v_call: TRBV2; cdr3_length: 13; clone_size: -; cdr3_aa: CASRLLGTDTQYF
j_call: TRBJ2-1; v_call: TRBV5-4; cdr3_length: 16; clone_size: -; cdr3_aa: CASSLEAASSYNEQFF
j_call: TRBJ2-1; v_call: TRBV21-1; cdr3_length: 16; clone_size: -; cdr3_aa: CASSWASGNNYNEQFF
j_call: TRBJ2-1; v_call: TRBV3-1/TRBV3-2; cdr3_length: 13; clone_size: -; cdr3_aa: CASSPLGSNEQFF
j_call: TRBJ1-1; v_call: TRBV28; cdr3_length: 12; clone_size: -; cdr3_aa: CASSLSGDEAFF
j_call: TRBJ1-3; v_call: TRBV13; cdr3_length: 15; clone_size: -; cdr3_aa: CASSLDRGYGNTIYF
j_call: TRBJ1-1; v_call: TRBV2; cdr3_length: 13; clone_size: -; cdr3_aa: CASSPTVNTEAFF
j_call: TRBJ2-2; v_call: TRBV5-8; cdr3_length: 16; clone_size: few; cdr3_aa: CASSLGRVSNTGELFF
j_call: TRBJ1-5; v_call: TRBV19; cdr3_length: 17; clone_size: few; cdr3_aa: CASSMIAGGASNQPQHF
j_call: TRBJ1-1; v_call: TRBV28; cdr3_length: 14; clone_size: -; cdr3_aa: CASGDRGLNTEAFF
j_call: TRBJ2-5; v_call: TRBV29-1; cdr3_length: 13; clone_size: once; cdr3_aa: CSVSSGNQETQYF
j_call: TRBJ2-3; v_call: TRBV7-3; cdr3_length: 14; clone_size: once; cdr3_aa: CASASGRAQDTQYF